Presented here are 12 T cell receptor beta chains from one specimen sequenced in a study of blood T cell repertoires in COVID-19. TCRdb keeps only in-frame clones here, not all; method: immunoSEQ multiplex PCR. The sample lists about 480,000 clones; roughly 90% were seen once. Sequencing input: PBMCs or T cells enriched from blood (not recorded which). These receptors were obtained from a woman aged 35 to 49 who had recovered from COVID-19.

This chain's CDR3 is CASSQTRQGVDYTF. DNA of the CDR3: TGTGCCAGCAGCCAAACTCGACAGGGTGTAGACTACACCTTC. The V gene is TRBV4-2, the J gene TRBJ1-2; TRBD1 matches 7 bases. V lost 2 bases, J lost 10 bases, and 10 bases stayed unmatched. CDR1 and CDR2 (germline): LGHNA, YNFKEQ. The CDR3 consists of 14 residues.

This chain links TRBV5-1 with TRBJ1-1, with D unresolved. Germline assignment: CDR1 SGHRS and CDR2 YFSETQ. This CDR3 spans 13 amino acids. Deletions cut 1 base from V and 4 bases from J, with 8 bases between. CDR3 sequence reads: CASSLSQPTEAFF. The CDR3 DNA follows: TGCGCCAGCAGCTTGTCACAGCCCACTGAAGCTTTCTTT.

This chain connects TRBV5-1 to TRBJ2-2; TRBD2 agrees at 15 bases. Trimming cost V 4 bases and J 3 bases; bases outside gene matches: 4. The CDR3 covers 17 residues. Looked up from germline, CDR1 is SGHRS and CDR2 is YFSETQ. CDR3 bases: TGCGCCAGCAGCCGGACTAGCGGGAGGGCTGACACCGGGGAGCTGTTTTTT. Its protein product is CASSRTSGRADTGELFF. The variable domain in full, with the rest retrieved from reference TRBV5-1 and TRBJ2-2, is KAGVTQTPRYLIKTRGQQVTLSCSPISGHRSVSWYQQTPGQGLQFLFEYFSETQRNKGNFPGRFSGRQFSNSRSEMNVSTLELGDSALYLCASSRTSGRADTGELFFGEGSRLTVL.

The V call is TRBV27, the J call TRBJ1-2; TRBD1 matches 9 bases. There are 15 residues in the CDR3. Germline loops: CDR1 MNHEY, CDR2 SMNVEV (reference sequence). V lost 5 bases to trimming and J lost 3 bases; unmatched junction nucleotides: 7. CDR3 loop: CASSLRTGAYYGYTF. CDR3 DNA sequence: TGTGCCAGCAGTCTCCGGACAGGGGCCTACTATGGCTACACCTTC.

The chain carries TRBV25-1 and TRBJ2-1; possible D gene TRBD1, 5 bases. This CDR3 has 13 residues. Germline V CDR1 and CDR2: MGHDK, SYGVNS. V was clipped by 4 bases and J by 5 bases, with 9 bases between them. The CDR3 here is CASSATANNEQFF. In nucleotides, the CDR3 is TGTGCCAGCAGTGCGACAGCCAACAATGAGCAGTTCTTC.

The chain employs TRBV7-2 and TRBJ1-6; D might be TRBD1 (5 bases). CDR1 and CDR2 from the germline V gene are SGHTA and FQGNSA. Trimming removed 1 base from V and 7 bases from J, with 11 bases in between. The CDR3 has 15 amino acids. This chain's CDR3 is CASSLVPGRNSPLHF. The CDR3 nucleotides read TGTGCCAGCAGCTTAGTTCCAGGGCGAAATTCACCCCTCCACTTT.

The V gene is TRBV3-1 (or the pseudogene TRBV3-2), the J gene TRBJ2-5; maybe TRBD1 (6 bases). This CDR3 spans 16 amino acids. Per germline, CDR1 LGHDT and CDR2 YNNKEL (reference sequence). The germline V and J ends were trimmed by 4 bases and 4 bases, with 19 bases remaining between them. The DNA for the CDR3 is TGTGCCAGCAGCCCCTGGACAACAGGGCAGGCAGAGACCCAGTACTTC. It yields the protein CASSPWTTGQAETQYF.

The genes are TRBV5-1 and TRBJ2-5; 8 bases agree with TRBD2. The germline V gene encodes CDR1 SGHRS and CDR2 YFSETQ. This CDR3 contains 14 residues. The trim removed 4 bases at V and 4 bases at J, leaving 6 bases unmatched. The CDR3: CASSHGTSGETQYF. The CDR3 nucleotides are TGCGCCAGCAGCCACGGGACTAGTGGAGAGACCCAGTACTTC.

This rearrangement joins TRBV30 to TRBJ1-2; D gene ambiguous. V was cut by 2 bases and J by 3 bases, with 7 bases left in between. Germline lookup yields CDR1 GTSNPN and CDR2 SVGIG (reference sequence). This CDR3 has 12 amino acids. The CDR3 nucleotides read TGTGCCTGGAGTAATCTACACTATGGCTACACCTTC. Translation gives CAWSNLHYGYTF. Full variable domain (outside the CDR3, taken from reference TRBV30 and TRBJ1-2): SQTIHQWPATLVQPVGSPLSLECTVEGTSNPNLYWYRQAAGRGLQLLFYSVGIGQISSEVPQNLSASRPQDRQFILSSKKLLLSDSGFYLCAWSNLHYGYTFGSGTRLTVV.

This clone has more than one count but fewer than ten. CDR3 sequence: CASSRAESSYNEQFF. In DNA form, the CDR3 reads TGTGCCAGCAGTCGAGCTGAGAGCTCCTACAATGAGCAGTTCTTC. The gene calls are TRBV7-9 and TRBJ2-1, with D uncertain. V dropped 6 bases and J dropped 0 bases, with 12 bases sitting between them. The germline V gene has CDR1 SEHNR and CDR2 FQNEAQ (reference sequence). This CDR3 is 15 amino acids long.

The rearrangement uses TRBV19 and TRBJ1-4; a weak D match, TRBD1 (6 bases). This CDR3 has 14 residues. Germline CDR1 LNHDA, CDR2 SQIVND (reference sequence). V was cut by 5 bases and J by 7 bases, with 14 bases left in between. CDR3 bases: TGTGCCAGTAGTGCCCGGACAGCAAGTGAAAAACTGTTTTTT. It yields the protein CASSARTASEKLFF.

The chain is built from TRBV9 and TRBJ1-3; 8 nucleotides line up with TRBD1. Germline CDR1 is SGDLS and CDR2 is YYNGEE. This CDR3 comprises 17 residues. Germline trimming cut 2 bases from V and 2 bases from J; bases unmatched to any gene: 9. The CDR3 here is CASSVNTGGPPGNTIYF. The CDR3 DNA sequence: TGTGCCAGCAGCGTCAACACAGGGGGGCCCCCTGGAAACACCATATATTTT. The full variable domain, with the rest looked up from reference TRBV9 and TRBJ1-3, is DSGVTQTPKHLITATGQRVTLRCSPRSGDLSVYWYQQSLDQGLQFLIQYYNGEERAKGNILERFSAQQFPDLHSELNLSSLELGDSALYFCASSVNTGGPPGNTIYFGEGSWLTVV.